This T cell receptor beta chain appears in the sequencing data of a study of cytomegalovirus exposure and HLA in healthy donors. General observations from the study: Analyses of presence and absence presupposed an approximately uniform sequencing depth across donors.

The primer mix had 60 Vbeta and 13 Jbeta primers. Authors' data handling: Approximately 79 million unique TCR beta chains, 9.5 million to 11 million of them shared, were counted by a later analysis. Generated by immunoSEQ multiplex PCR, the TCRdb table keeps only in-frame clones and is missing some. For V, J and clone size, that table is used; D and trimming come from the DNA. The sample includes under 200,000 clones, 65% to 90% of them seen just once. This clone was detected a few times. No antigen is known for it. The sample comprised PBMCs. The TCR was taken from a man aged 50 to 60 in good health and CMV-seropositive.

In DNA form, the CDR3 reads TGTGCCAGCAGTCCGGGAGGGCTTAGCAATCAGCCCCAGCATTTT. Translated: CASSPGGLSNQPQHF. The chain recombines TRBV27 with TRBJ1-5; D call uncertain. V dropped 5 bases and J dropped 0 bases, with 11 bases sitting between them. The CDR3 is 15 residues long. The germline CDR1 and CDR2 sequences are MNHEY and SMNVEV (reference sequence).